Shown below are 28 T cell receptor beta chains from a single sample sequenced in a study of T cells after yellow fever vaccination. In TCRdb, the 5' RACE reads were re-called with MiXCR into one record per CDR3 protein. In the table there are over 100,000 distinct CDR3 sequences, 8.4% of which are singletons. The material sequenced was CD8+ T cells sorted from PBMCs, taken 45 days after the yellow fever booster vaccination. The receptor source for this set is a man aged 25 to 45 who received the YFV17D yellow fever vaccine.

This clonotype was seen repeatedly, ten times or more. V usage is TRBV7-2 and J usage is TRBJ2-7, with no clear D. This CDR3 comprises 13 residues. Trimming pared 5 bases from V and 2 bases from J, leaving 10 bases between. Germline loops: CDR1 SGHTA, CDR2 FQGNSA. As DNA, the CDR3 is TGTGCCAGCAGCCTACAGACGACCTACGAGCAGTACTTC. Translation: CASSLQTTYEQYF. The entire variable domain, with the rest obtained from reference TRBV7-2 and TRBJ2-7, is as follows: GAGVSQSPSNKVTEKGKDVELRCDPISGHTALYWYRQSLGQGLEFLIYFQGNSAPDKSGLPSDRFSAERTGGSVSTLTIQRTQQEDSAVYLCASSLQTTYEQYFGPGTRLTVT.

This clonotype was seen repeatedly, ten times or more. CDR3 sequence (DNA): TGTGCCAGCAGCTCCGGACTAGCGGGGTTCAATGAGCAGTTCTTC. It is translated as CASSSGLAGFNEQFF. This chain links TRBV7-9 with TRBJ2-1; 12 nucleotides match TRBD2. CDR3 length: 15 residues. Losses at the gene ends were 4 bases for V and 6 bases for J; bases not matched to a gene: 4. CDR1 is SEHNR and CDR2 is FQNEAQ in the germline V gene (reference sequence). Full variable domain (missing parts from reference TRBV7-9 and TRBJ2-1): DTGVSQNPRHKITKRGQNVTFRCDPISEHNRLYWYRQTLGQGPEFLTYFQNEAQLEKSRLLSDRFSAERPKGSFSTLEIQRTEQGDSAMYLCASSSGLAGFNEQFFGPGTRLTVL.

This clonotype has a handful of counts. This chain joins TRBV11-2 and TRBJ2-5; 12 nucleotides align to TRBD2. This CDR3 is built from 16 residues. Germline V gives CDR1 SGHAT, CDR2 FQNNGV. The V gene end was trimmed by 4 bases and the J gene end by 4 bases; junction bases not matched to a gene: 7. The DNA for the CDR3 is TGTGCCAGCAGCTCAACTAGCGGGAGGTACACAGAGACCCAGTACTTC. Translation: CASSSTSGRYTETQYF.

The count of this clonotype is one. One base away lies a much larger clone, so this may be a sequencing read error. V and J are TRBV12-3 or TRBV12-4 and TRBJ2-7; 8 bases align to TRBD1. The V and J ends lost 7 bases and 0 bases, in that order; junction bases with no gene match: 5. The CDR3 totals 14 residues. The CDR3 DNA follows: TGTGCCAGCAACTCAGGGGGCGTCTCCTACGAGCAGTACTTC. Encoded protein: CASNSGGVSYEQYF.

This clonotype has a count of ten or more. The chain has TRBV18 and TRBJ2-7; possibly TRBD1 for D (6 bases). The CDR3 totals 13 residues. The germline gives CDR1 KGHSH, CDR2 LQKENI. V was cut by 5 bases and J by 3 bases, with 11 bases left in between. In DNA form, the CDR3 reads TGTGCCAGCTCATTAGGACAGAACTACGAGCAGTACTTC. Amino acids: CASSLGQNYEQYF.

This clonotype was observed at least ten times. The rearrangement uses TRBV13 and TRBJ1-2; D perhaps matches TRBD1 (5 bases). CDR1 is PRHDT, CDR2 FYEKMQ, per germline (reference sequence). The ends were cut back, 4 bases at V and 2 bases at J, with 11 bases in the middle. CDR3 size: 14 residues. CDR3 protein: CASSSRDGNYGYTF. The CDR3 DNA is TGTGCCAGCAGCTCACGGGACGGAAACTATGGCTACACCTTC. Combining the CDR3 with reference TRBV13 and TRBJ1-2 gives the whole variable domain AAGVIQSPRHLIKEKRETATLKCYPIPRHDTVYWYQQGPGQDPQFLISFYEKMQSDKGSIPDRFSAQQFSDYHSELNMSSLELGDSALYFCASSSRDGNYGYTFGSGTRLTVV.

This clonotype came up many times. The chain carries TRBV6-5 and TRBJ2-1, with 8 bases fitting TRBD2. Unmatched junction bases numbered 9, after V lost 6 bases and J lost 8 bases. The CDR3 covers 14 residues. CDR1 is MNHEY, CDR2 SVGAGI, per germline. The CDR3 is CASSRGGVRHEQFF. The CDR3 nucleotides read TGTGCCAGCAGCCGGGGGGGCGTCAGGCATGAGCAGTTCTTC.

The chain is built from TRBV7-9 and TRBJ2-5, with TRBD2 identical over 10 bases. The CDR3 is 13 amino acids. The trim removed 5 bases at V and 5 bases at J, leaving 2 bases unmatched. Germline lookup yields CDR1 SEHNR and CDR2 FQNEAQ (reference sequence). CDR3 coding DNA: TGTGCCAGCAGCCAGCGGGAGGGGGAGACCCAGTACTTC. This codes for CASSQREGETQYF.

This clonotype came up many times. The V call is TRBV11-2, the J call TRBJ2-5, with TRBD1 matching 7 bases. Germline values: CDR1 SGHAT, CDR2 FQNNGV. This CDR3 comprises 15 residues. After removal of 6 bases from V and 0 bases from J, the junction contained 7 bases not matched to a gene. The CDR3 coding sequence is TGTGCCAGCAGACCTCCAGGGACAGACCAAGAGACCCAGTACTTC. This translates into CASRPPGTDQETQYF.

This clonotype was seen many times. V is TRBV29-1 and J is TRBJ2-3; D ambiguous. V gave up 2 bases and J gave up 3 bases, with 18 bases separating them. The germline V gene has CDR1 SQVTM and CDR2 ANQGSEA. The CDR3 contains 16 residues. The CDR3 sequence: CSVEPLGLTMTDTQYF. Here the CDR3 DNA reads TGCAGCGTTGAACCTTTAGGGCTCACTATGACAGATACGCAGTATTTT.

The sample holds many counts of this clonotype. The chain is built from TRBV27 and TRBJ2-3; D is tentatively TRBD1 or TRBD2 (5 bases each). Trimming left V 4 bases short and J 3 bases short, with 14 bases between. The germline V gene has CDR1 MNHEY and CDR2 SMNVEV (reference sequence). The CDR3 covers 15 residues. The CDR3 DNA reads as TGTGCCAGCAGTTGGGGGATTCTCAGAACAGATACGCAGTATTTT. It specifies CASSWGILRTDTQYF.

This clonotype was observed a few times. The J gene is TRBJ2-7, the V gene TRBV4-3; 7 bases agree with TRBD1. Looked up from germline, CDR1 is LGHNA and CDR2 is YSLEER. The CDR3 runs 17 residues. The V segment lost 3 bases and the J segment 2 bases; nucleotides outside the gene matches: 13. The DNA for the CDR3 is TGCGCCAGCAGCCATCCCGCCCCCGGGACAGATCCCTACGAGCAGTACTTC. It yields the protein CASSHPAPGTDPYEQYF.

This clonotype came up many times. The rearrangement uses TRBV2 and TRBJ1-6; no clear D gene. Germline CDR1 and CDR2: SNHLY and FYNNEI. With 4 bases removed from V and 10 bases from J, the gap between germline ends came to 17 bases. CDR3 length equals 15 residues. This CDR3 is CASSASRVLSSPLHF. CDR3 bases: TGTGCCAGCAGTGCCTCCCGGGTGTTATCATCACCCCTCCACTTT.

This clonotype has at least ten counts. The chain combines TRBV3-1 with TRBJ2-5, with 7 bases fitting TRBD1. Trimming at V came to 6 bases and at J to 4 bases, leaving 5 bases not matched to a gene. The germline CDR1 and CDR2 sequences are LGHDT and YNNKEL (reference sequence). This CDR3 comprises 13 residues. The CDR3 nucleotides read TGTGCCAGCAGGGGGACAGCCGGAGAGACCCAGTACTTC. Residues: CASRGTAGETQYF.

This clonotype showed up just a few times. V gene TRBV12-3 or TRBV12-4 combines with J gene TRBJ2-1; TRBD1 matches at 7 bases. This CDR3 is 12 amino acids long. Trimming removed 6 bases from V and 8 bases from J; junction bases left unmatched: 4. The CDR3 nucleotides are TGTGCCAGCAGAGGGACAGAGGATGAGCAGTTCTTC. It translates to CASRGTEDEQFF.

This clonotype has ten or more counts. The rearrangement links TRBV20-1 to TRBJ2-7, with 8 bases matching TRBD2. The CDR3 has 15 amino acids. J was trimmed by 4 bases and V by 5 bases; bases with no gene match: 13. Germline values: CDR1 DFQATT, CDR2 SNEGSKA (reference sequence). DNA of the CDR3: TGCAGTGCTGCCACCTCGGGGGGGGCGTCTTACGAGCAGTACTTC. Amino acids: CSAATSGGASYEQYF.

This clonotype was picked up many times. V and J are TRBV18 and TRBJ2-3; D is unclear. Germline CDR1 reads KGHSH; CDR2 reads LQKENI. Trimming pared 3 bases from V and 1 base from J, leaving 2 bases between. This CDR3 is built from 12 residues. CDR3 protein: CASSPRTDTQYF. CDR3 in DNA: TGTGCCAGCTCACCCCGCACAGATACGCAGTATTTT. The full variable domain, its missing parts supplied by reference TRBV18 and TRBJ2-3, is NAGVMQNPRHLVRRRGQEARLRCSPMKGHSHVYWYRQLPEEGLKFMVYLQKENIIDESGMPKERFSAEFPKEGPSILRIQQVVRGDSAAYFCASSPRTDTQYFGPGTRLTVL.

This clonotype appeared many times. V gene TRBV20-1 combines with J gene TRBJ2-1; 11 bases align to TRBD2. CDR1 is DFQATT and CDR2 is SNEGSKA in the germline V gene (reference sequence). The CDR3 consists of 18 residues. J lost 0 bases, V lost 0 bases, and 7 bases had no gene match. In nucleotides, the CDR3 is TGCAGTGCTAGAGATCGAACTAGCGGGAGCCCCTCCTACAATGAGCAGTTCTTC. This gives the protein CSARDRTSGSPSYNEQFF.

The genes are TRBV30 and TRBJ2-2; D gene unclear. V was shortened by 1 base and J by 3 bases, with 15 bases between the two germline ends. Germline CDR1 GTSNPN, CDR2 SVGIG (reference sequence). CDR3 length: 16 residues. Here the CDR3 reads CAWSGSLYRDTGELFF. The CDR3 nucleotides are TGTGCCTGGAGTGGGTCCCTTTATCGGGACACCGGGGAGCTGTTTTTT.

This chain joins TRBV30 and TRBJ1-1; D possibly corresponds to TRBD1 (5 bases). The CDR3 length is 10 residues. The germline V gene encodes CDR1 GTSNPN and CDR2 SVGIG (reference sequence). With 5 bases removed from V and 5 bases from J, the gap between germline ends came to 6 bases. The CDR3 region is CAWAGTEAFF. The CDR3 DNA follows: TGTGCCTGGGCAGGGACTGAAGCTTTCTTT.

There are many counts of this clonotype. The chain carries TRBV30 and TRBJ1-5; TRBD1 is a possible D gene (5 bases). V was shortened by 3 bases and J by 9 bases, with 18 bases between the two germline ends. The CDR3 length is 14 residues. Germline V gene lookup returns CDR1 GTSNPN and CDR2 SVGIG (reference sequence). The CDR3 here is CAWSGTGHLGPQHF. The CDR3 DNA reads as TGTGCCTGGAGCGGAACGGGGCATCTGGGGCCCCAGCATTTT.

The CDR3 DNA reads as TGCAGCGTTGAAGTCCCTGTGTACAATGAGCAGTTCTTC. It is translated as CSVEVPVYNEQFF. The chain combines TRBV29-1 with TRBJ2-1; D remains unclear. This CDR3 contains 13 residues. Germline lookup yields CDR1 SQVTM and CDR2 ANQGSEA. Trimming pared 1 base from V and 4 bases from J, leaving 8 bases between.

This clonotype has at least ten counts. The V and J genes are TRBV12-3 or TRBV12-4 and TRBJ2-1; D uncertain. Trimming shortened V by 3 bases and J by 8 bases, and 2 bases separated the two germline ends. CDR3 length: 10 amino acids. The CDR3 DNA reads TGTGCCAGCAGTTTGCATGAGCAGTTCTTC. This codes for CASSLHEQFF.

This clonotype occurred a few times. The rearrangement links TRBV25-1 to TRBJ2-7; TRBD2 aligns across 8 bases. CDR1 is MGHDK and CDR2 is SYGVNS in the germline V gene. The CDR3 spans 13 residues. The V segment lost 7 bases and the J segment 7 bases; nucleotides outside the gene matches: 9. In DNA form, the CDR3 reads TGTGCCAGCATCTCCCGGGGGGGGGGAGAGCAGTACTTC. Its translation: CASISRGGGEQYF.

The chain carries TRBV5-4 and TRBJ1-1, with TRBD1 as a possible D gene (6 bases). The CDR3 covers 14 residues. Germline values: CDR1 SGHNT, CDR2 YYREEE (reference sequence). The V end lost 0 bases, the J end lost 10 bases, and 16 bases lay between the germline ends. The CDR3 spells CASSLAGGGDGAFF. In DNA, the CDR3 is TGTGCCAGCAGCTTGGCCGGGGGGGGCGATGGAGCTTTCTTT.

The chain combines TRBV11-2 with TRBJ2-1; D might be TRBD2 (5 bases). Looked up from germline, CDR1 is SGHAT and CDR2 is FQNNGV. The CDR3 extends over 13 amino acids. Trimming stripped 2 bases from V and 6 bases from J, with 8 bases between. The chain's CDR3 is CASSLSGTNEQFF. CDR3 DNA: TGTGCCAGCAGCTTAAGCGGAACCAATGAGCAGTTCTTC.

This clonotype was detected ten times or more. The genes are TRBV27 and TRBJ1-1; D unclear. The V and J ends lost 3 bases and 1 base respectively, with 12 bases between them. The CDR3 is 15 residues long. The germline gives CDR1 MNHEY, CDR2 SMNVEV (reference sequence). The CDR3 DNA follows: TGTGCCAGCAGTTTTGTCGGGGATAAGAACACTGAAGCTTTCTTT. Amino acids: CASSFVGDKNTEAFF.

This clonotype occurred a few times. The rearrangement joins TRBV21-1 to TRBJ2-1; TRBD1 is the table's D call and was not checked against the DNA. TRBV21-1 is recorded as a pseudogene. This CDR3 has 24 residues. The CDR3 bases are TGTGCCAGCAGCAAAGTTGGGAAGGGCCCCGATGTGGGCCCTGACAGGGGTATCTACAATGAGCAGTTCTTC. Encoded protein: CASSKVGKGPDVGPDRGIYNEQFF.